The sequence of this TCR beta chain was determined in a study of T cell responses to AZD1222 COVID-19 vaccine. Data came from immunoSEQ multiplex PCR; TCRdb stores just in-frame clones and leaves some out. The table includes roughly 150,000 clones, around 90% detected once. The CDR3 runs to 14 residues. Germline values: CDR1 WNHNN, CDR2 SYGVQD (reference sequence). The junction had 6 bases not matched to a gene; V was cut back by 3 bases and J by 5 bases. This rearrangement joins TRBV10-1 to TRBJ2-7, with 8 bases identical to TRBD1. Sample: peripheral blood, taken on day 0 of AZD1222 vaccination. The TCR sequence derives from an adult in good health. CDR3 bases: TGCGCCAGCAGTGATAGGACAGGGAAGCACGAGCAGTACTTC. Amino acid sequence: CASSDRTGKHEQYF.